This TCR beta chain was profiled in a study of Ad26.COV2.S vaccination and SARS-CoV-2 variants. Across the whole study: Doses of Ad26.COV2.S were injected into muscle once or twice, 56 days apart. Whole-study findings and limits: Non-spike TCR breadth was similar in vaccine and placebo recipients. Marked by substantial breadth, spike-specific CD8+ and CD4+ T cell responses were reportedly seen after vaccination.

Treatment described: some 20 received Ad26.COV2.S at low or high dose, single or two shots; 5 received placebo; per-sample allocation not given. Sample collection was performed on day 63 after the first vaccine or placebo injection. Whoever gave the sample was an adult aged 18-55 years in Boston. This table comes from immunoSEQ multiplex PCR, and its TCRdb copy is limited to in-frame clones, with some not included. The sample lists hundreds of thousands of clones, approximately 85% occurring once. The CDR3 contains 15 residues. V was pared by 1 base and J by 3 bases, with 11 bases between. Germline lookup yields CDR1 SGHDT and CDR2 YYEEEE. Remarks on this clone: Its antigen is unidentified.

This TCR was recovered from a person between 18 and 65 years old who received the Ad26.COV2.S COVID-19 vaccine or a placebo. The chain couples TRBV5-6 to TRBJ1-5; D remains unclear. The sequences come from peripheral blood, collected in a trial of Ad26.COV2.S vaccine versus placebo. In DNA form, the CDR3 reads TGTGCCAGCAGCTTGCCCAGGATCCACAATCAGCCCCAGCATTTT. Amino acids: CASSLPRIHNQPQHF. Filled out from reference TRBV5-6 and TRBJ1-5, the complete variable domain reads DAGVTQSPTHLIKTRGQQVTLRCSPKSGHDTVSWYQQALGQGPQFIFQYYEEEERQRGNFPDRFSGHQFPNYSSELNVNALLLGDSALYLCASSLPRIHNQPQHFGDGTRLSIL.